The source of this T cell receptor (beta chain) is a study of post-analysis software for immune sequencing data. For the study at large: There were relapsing-remitting, secondary progressive and progressive-relapsing multiple sclerosis among the disease courses included.

cDNA libraries for TCR beta contained unique molecular identifiers. Using its own MiXCR run on the PCR reads, TCRdb lists one record per CDR3 protein. The table has more than 450,000 distinct CDR3 sequences, around 34% seen once; the top ten hold 6%. Study outcomes and limitations: TRBV segments more frequent in patients than in controls numbered roughly 5 and included TRBV5-6, TRBV5-1 and TRBV20-1. Multiple sclerosis was associated with a significant reduction in normalized Chao1 diversity relative to controls.

There are 18 residues in the CDR3. Germline CDR1 ENHRY, CDR2 SYGVKD. With V trimmed by 1 base and J by 5 bases, 10 bases remained unmatched. With regard to this clonotype: Its matching antigen is unknown.

The clonotype comes from a girl aged 2 to 17 with multiple sclerosis. The specimen was blood. The V call is TRBV10-3, the J call TRBJ2-5; 13 nucleotides line up with TRBD2. The CDR3: CAISELRLAGGRAETQYF. CDR3 nucleotides: TGTGCCATCAGTGAGTTAAGACTAGCGGGGGGCCGGGCGGAGACCCAGTACTTC.